This is a list of T cell receptor beta chains from one sample in a study of OX40 agonist ivuxolimab in advanced cancers. The method was immunoSEQ multiplex PCR; TCRdb's version includes in-frame clones alone and lacks a portion of them. This table holds about 69,000 clones, approximately 91% found once. The material was CD4+ or CD8+ T cells sorted from blood, obtained in a trial of the OX40 agonist ivuxolimab. The receptors stem from an adult with an advanced solid tumor such as melanoma, head and neck, liver or kidney cancer. The CDR3 runs from the conserved cysteine through the conserved F or W. The D gene is left open where the match is weak. Size values are once, few and many counts, or a class for expanded clones, and some rows have none.

D	V	J	size	CDR3	DNA
TRBD2	TRBV5-6	TRBJ2-7	NA	CASSLAPGGNYEQYF	TGTGCCAGCAGCTTGGCTCCGGGAGGTAACTACGAGCAGTACTTC
TRBD1	TRBV28	TRBJ1-1	NA	CAIKGQGARAFF	TGTGCCATCAAGGGACAGGGTGCAAGGGCTTTCTTT
NA	TRBV9	TRBJ1-2	NA	CASSVASGMAGYTF	TGTGCCAGCAGCGTAGCATCAGGGATGGCTGGCTACACCTTC
NA	TRBV7-9	TRBJ2-2	NA	CASSFQGFTGELFF	TGTGCCAGCAGCTTCCAGGGGTTCACCGGGGAGCTGTTTTTT
NA	TRBV9	TRBJ2-3	NA	CASSAHLPSELSTDTQYF	TGTGCCAGCAGCGCCCATCTTCCTAGCGAACTGAGCACAGATACGCAGTATTTT
NA	TRBV9	TRBJ2-2	once	CASSVGQTNTGELFF	TGTGCCAGCAGCGTAGGCCAGACGAACACCGGGGAGCTGTTTTTT
TRBD1	TRBV6-4	TRBJ1-2	NA	CASRAGQGDGYTF	TGTGCCAGCAGAGCCGGACAGGGGGATGGCTACACCTTC
NA	TRBV5-6	TRBJ1-4	NA	CASSSTGATSEKLFF	TGTGCCAGCAGCTCCACCGGGGCTACGAGTGAAAAACTGTTTTTT
NA	TRBV6-5	TRBJ2-3	NA	CASSYVGATDTQYF	TGTGCCAGCAGTTATGTCGGTGCCACAGATACGCAGTATTTT
TRBD2	TRBV6-4	TRBJ2-2	NA	CASSIAGPASTGELFF	TGTGCCAGCAGCATAGCGGGACCCGCCAGCACCGGGGAGCTGTTTTTT
NA	TRBV19	TRBJ1-5	NA	CASWRGSNQPQHF	TGTGCCAGTTGGAGGGGCAGCAATCAGCCCCAGCATTTT
TRBD1	TRBV6-6	TRBJ1-5	NA	CASRPGQGPNQPQHF	TGTGCCAGCAGACCCGGACAGGGACCGAATCAGCCCCAGCATTTT
TRBD1	TRBV11-2	TRBJ1-2	NA	CASTETGLGGYTF	TGTGCCAGCACTGAGACAGGGCTTGGAGGCTACACCTTC
NA	TRBV6-1	TRBJ1-4	NA	CASSEGWGLSNEKLFF	TGTGCCAGCAGTGAAGGGTGGGGGCTAAGTAATGAAAAACTGTTTTTT
NA	TRBV28	TRBJ1-6	NA	CASSPPGNSPLHF	TGTGCCAGCAGCCCCCCGGGCAATTCACCCCTCCACTTT
NA	TRBV7-3	TRBJ2-7	NA	CASSLYGGSYEQYF	TGTGCCAGCAGCTTATACGGCGGCTCCTACGAGCAGTACTTC
NA	TRBV2	TRBJ2-2	once	CASSAISGRTGELFF	TGTGCCAGCAGTGCCATCTCGGGCCGGACCGGGGAGCTGTTTTTT
NA	TRBV7-9	TRBJ2-7	NA	CASSLAGTKYEQYF	TGTGCCAGCAGCCTGGCGGGGACAAAATACGAGCAGTACTTC
NA	TRBV5-6	TRBJ2-3	NA	CASSVHGTDTQYF	TGTGCCAGCAGCGTACACGGGACAGATACGCAGTATTTT
NA	TRBV28	TRBJ2-2	NA	CASSLQGGGTGELFF	TGTGCCAGCAGTTTACAGGGTGGCGGCACCGGGGAGCTGTTTTTT
NA	TRBV27	TRBJ1-5	NA	CASSLRQVNQPQHF	TGTGCCAGCAGTTTACGTCAGGTCAATCAGCCCCAGCATTTT
NA	TRBV23-1	TRBJ1-1	NA	CASSQWGGTEAFF	TGCGCCAGCAGTCAGTGGGGGGGCACTGAAGCTTTCTTT
TRBD1	TRBV10-1	TRBJ1-4	NA	CASRDRDEKLFF	TGCGCCAGCAGAGACAGGGATGAAAAACTGTTTTTT
TRBD1	TRBV5-6	TRBJ1-5	NA	CASSKTGENQPQHF	TGTGCCAGCAGCAAGACAGGGGAGAATCAGCCCCAGCATTTT
TRBD2	TRBV7-7	TRBJ2-3	NA	CASSLHNSASGIPSTDTQYF	TGTGCTAGCAGCCTTCATAACTCGGCTAGCGGGATTCCTAGCACAGATACGCAGTATTTT
NA	TRBV28	TRBJ1-6	NA	CASSTFQLDLAALHF	TGTGCCAGCAGTACCTTCCAACTGGACCTTGCCGCCCTCCACTTT
NA	TRBV28	TRBJ1-1	NA	CASSSTPNTEAFF	TGTGCCAGCAGTTCCACCCCGAACACTGAAGCTTTCTTT
NA	TRBV11-2	TRBJ2-7	NA	CASSLQGGGPYEQYF	TGTGCCAGCAGCTTACAGGGGGGAGGGCCGTACGAGCAGTACTTC
TRBD2	TRBV30	TRBJ2-3	NA	CAWKIAGVTDTQYF	TGTGCCTGGAAAATAGCGGGAGTGACGGATACGCAGTATTTT
NA	TRBV19	TRBJ1-2	NA	CASRSAGSGYTF	TGTGCCAGTAGGTCGGCAGGGAGTGGCTACACCTTC
TRBD2	TRBV9	TRBJ2-7	once	CASSVGVRAGDYEQYF	TGTGCCAGCAGCGTCGGTGTCCGGGCGGGAGACTACGAGCAGTACTTC
NA	TRBV2	TRBJ2-7	few	CASRYRESSHEQYF	TGTGCCAGCAGGTACAGGGAGTCAAGTCACGAGCAGTACTTC
NA	TRBV28	TRBJ2-4	NA	CASTLGVGRAGKNIQYF	TGTGCCAGCACTTTGGGGGTAGGACGCGCGGGCAAAAACATTCAGTACTTC
TRBD1	TRBV27	TRBJ2-7	NA	CASSPGTGTTEQYF	TGTGCCAGCAGTCCCGGGACAGGGACAACCGAGCAGTACTTC
NA	TRBV9	TRBJ2-7	NA	CASSVEAGSTYEQYF	TGTGCCAGCAGCGTAGAGGCAGGATCCACCTACGAGCAGTACTTC
NA	TRBV28	TRBJ1-4	NA	CASSVSKDKLFF	TGTGCCAGCAGTGTATCCAAGGATAAACTGTTTTTT
NA	TRBV6-5	TRBJ1-2	once	CASSYSSGGLGGYTF	TGTGCCAGCAGTTACTCGTCTGGGGGGCTGGGAGGCTACACCTTC
TRBD1	TRBV7-2	TRBJ1-2	NA	CASTTGGTYGYTF	TGTGCCAGCACAACAGGGGGGACTTATGGCTACACCTTC
NA	TRBV11-2	TRBJ2-1	NA	CASSLELGRVLFF	TGTGCCAGCAGCTTAGAGTTGGGGCGAGTATTGTTCTTC
TRBD2	TRBV6-5	TRBJ2-2	once	CASSYVAGTNTGELFF	TGTGCCAGCAGTTATGTAGCGGGCACGAACACCGGGGAGCTGTTTTTT
NA	TRBV28	TRBJ2-7	NA	CASRDTRRDEQYF	TGTGCCAGCAGAGACACTAGGAGGGACGAGCAGTACTTC
NA	TRBV5-1	TRBJ2-4	NA	CASSFQTGELAKNIQYF	TGCGCCAGCAGCTTTCAGACAGGAGAGCTAGCCAAAAACATTCAGTACTTC
TRBD2	TRBV5-4	TRBJ2-1	NA	CASSLRTSENNEQFF	TGTGCCAGCAGCCTCCGGACTAGCGAGAACAATGAGCAGTTCTTC
NA	TRBV7-3	TRBJ2-7	NA	CASARGNIPYEQYF	TGTGCCAGCGCCCGCGGGAACATACCCTACGAGCAGTACTTC
NA	TRBV6-4	TRBJ2-1	NA	CASSVGQSSYNEQFF	TGTGCCAGCAGTGTTGGGCAGAGCTCCTACAATGAGCAGTTCTTC
NA	TRBV5-8	TRBJ1-2	NA	CASSLNGYTF	TGTGCCAGCAGCTTGAATGGCTACACCTTC
NA	TRBV5-1	TRBJ1-3	NA	CASSLPGSGNTIYF	TGCGCCAGCAGCTTGCCCGGATCTGGAAACACCATATATTTT